Given below is one T cell receptor beta chain in context. There is no known antigen for this receptor. Base qualities are not recorded, but no much larger clone differs from it by a single base. Whole blood was collected in K2EDTA tubes by collaborating institutions according to the institutions' own protocols. For TCRbeta analysis, collaborator samples were shipped as frozen whole blood, as isolated PBMCs, or as DNA extracted from either sample type. TCRbeta CDR3 regions were amplified from genomic DNA using the immunoSEQ Assay, a bias-controlled multiplex PCR. As for the authors' bioinformatics: The number of nucleated cells in each sample was estimated from the amplification of reference gene primers within the assay. To quantify the absolute abundance of each unique TCRbeta CDR3 rearrangement, sequence reads were collapsed and filtered. For each sample, productive Simpson clonality was calculated as the square root of Simpson's diversity index over productive rearrangements. TCRdb obtained this table from immuneACCESS and retained in-frame rearrangements with V and J assigned. These tables miss some clones; where compared with another copy, unresolved V genes account for less than half of the shortfall, and the remainder is unexplained. V and J calls and clone size follow that table, whereas D and trimming were derived from the DNA. Within this sample are around 77,000 clones, with roughly 82% of them counted one time only. The top ten constitute 25% to 30% of the sample.

The sample is drawn from a study of blood T cell repertoires in COVID-19 (dated by TCRdb to between 2020 and 2021). Concerning the study at large: The collaborator samples originated in the United States, Italy and Spain and spanned the acute and convalescent phases of COVID-19. The samples were drawn from the first 160 participants of the ongoing ImmuneRACE study and from 1,200 or so subjects provided by 6 global collaborators. The prospective study material was composed of cDNA or gDNA derived from T cells, B-cell-depleted T cells, or PBMCs. Nearly every sample came with metadata listing a de-identified subject ID, COVID-19 status, age in years and sex. Deeply sampled blood TCRbeta repertoires from subjects exposed to, actively infected with, or recovered from COVID-19 were included in the dataset. The repertoires were released in a freely available public database meant as a resource for research on the immune response to SARS-CoV-2. Where available, HLA class I and class II types were obtained from metadata supplied by the sample provider rather than from assay-based typing. On the study overall, not on this receptor specifically: The amount of clinical and demographic metadata varied by source and participant and was provided uncurated.

The junction carries 11 bases between V and J, which are trimmed by 0 bases and 5 bases respectively. Spanning cysteine to phenylalanine, the CDR3 consists of 14 amino acids. Solely the CDR3 DNA is kept, with 42 bases framed from the first base. In the germline V gene, CDR1 corresponds to SGDLS and CDR2 to YYNGEE. The sequence derives from a woman of 80 years or more with active or convalescent COVID-19. Source material: peripheral blood. The chain is assembled from TRBV9 and TRBJ1-1; possibly the D gene is TRBD1, per 5 matching bases. The CDR3 reads as follows: CASSVGVGRTEAFF. The DNA sequence follows: TGTGCCAGCAGCGTAGGGGTGGGGCGGACTGAAGCTTTCTTT.